These 18 T cell receptor beta chains came from one sample sequenced in a study of siplizumab effects on memory and regulatory T cells. Produced via immunoSEQ multiplex PCR; TCRdb's table is partial and in-frame only. The data show some 100,000 clones, around 95% seen once. The sample taken for sequencing was naive CD4+ T cells sorted from blood. These receptors were obtained from a human donor in good health.

The V call is TRBV15, the J call TRBJ2-2; TRBD1 might be the D (6 bases). With 2 bases removed from V and 10 bases from J, the gap between germline ends came to 17 bases. This CDR3 is 15 amino acids long. Germline assignment: CDR1 LNHNV and CDR2 YYDKDF (reference sequence). The chain's CDR3 is CATSRSVTGLEELFF. The DNA of the CDR3 is TGTGCCACCAGCAGATCCGTTACAGGGCTCGAGGAGCTGTTTTTT.

This chain connects TRBV27 to TRBJ1-6; weak D call: TRBD1 (6 bases). Germline V gives CDR1 MNHEY, CDR2 SMNVEV (reference sequence). V was shortened by 10 bases and J by 1 base, with 14 bases between the two germline ends. The CDR3 consists of 15 residues. The CDR3 bases are TGTGCCACCCGGACAGAAAAGTCCTATAATTCACCCCTCCACTTT. This gives the protein CATRTEKSYNSPLHF.

The chain employs TRBV10-2 and TRBJ2-7; TRBD1 aligns across 7 bases. Germline-derived CDR1 and CDR2 are WSHSY and SAAADI. The CDR3 is 16 amino acids. The J segment lost 5 bases and the V segment lost 1 base, leaving 11 bases of the junction unmatched. In DNA form, the CDR3 reads TGCGCCAGCAGTGAGTTTCGTCGACAGGGTGGCGACGAGCAGTACTTC. It is translated as CASSEFRRQGGDEQYF.

The chain is built from TRBV27 and TRBJ1-4; D is perhaps TRBD1 (5 bases). The V end was cut by 5 bases, the J end by 8 bases, with 18 bases between. The CDR3 length is 15 residues. Germline V gene data show CDR1 as MNHEY and CDR2 as SMNVEV (reference sequence). The CDR3 coding sequence is TGTGCCAGCAGTGGCGGGACCGGGGTGAGGGAAAAACTGTTTTTT. Translated, it gives CASSGGTGVREKLFF.

The genes are TRBV5-1 and TRBJ2-7; 15 positions agree with TRBD2. The CDR3 is made up of 18 amino acids. Trimming took 0 bases from V and 1 from J; bases not matched to a gene: 5. CDR1 is SGHRS, CDR2 YFSETQ, per germline. The CDR3 bases are TGCGCCAGCAGCTTGGCAGGGACTAGCGGGGGGTCTTCCTACGAGCAGTACTTC. It translates to CASSLAGTSGGSSYEQYF.

The V gene is TRBV11-2, the J gene TRBJ1-1, with D perhaps TRBD1 (6 bases). CDR1 is SGHAT, CDR2 FQNNGV, per germline. The CDR3 sequence is 18 residues long. V was trimmed by 5 bases and J by 0 bases, leaving 22 bases between them. CDR3 nucleotides: TGTGCCAGCAGCCAGAGGCGGCCGGGGGCCCTCATGAACACTGAAGCTTTCTTT. This codes for CASSQRRPGALMNTEAFF. Looking up the rest from reference TRBV11-2 and TRBJ1-1 gives the full variable domain: EAGVAQSPRYKIIEKRQSVAFWCNPISGHATLYWYQQILGQGPKLLIQFQNNGVVDDSQLPKDRFSAERLKGVDSTLKIQPAKLEDSAVYLCASSQRRPGALMNTEAFFGQGTRLTVV.

The chain joins TRBV5-5 to TRBJ1-4, with D unresolved. V lost 0 bases to trimming and J lost 8 bases, with 8 bases between them. The CDR3 contains 13 residues. Looked up from germline, CDR1 is SGHKS and CDR2 is YYEKEE (reference sequence). CDR3 in amino acids: CASSLVLMEKLFF. CDR3 in DNA: TGTGCCAGCAGCTTGGTGCTGATGGAAAAACTGTTTTTT.

This rearrangement joins TRBV7-2 to TRBJ2-3, with 11 bases fitting TRBD2. Per the germline V gene, CDR1 is SGHTA and CDR2 is FQGNSA. The CDR3 extends over 15 amino acids. Trimming cost V 2 bases and J 3 bases; bases outside gene matches: 1. The CDR3 region is CASSLRLAGTDTQYF. DNA for the CDR3: TGTGCCAGCAGCTTAAGACTAGCGGGGACAGATACGCAGTATTTT. Together with reference TRBV7-2 and TRBJ2-3, the CDR3 gives the full variable domain: GAGVSQSPSNKVTEKGKDVELRCDPISGHTALYWYRQSLGQGLEFLIYFQGNSAPDKSGLPSDRFSAERTGGSVSTLTIQRTQQEDSAVYLCASSLRLAGTDTQYFGPGTRLTVL.

For the CDR3, the DNA is TGCGCCAGCAGCTTGAATAGCGGGGTACCAGAGACCCAGTACTTC. Its translation is CASSLNSGVPETQYF. The chain is built from TRBV5-1 and TRBJ2-5; 8 bases fit TRBD2. With 1 base clipped from V and 4 bases from J, the junction kept 6 bases outside the gene matches. Per germline, CDR1 SGHRS and CDR2 YFSETQ. This CDR3 has 15 amino acids. Looking up the rest from reference TRBV5-1 and TRBJ2-5 gives the full variable domain: KAGVTQTPRYLIKTRGQQVTLSCSPISGHRSVSWYQQTPGQGLQFLFEYFSETQRNKGNFPGRFSGRQFSNSRSEMNVSTLELGDSALYLCASSLNSGVPETQYFGPGTRLLVL.

The V call is TRBV5-4, the J call TRBJ2-2; D might be TRBD1 or TRBD2, each matching 5 bases. CDR3 size: 15 residues. Germline CDR1 is SGHNT and CDR2 is YYREEE (reference sequence). Trimming cost V 4 bases and J 6 bases, with 16 bases left between them. CDR3 sequence reads: CASSAGTTVAGELFF. DNA for the CDR3: TGTGCCAGCAGCGCCGGGACCACCGTGGCCGGGGAGCTGTTTTTT.

The V and J genes are TRBV28 and TRBJ1-1; TRBD1 is a possible D gene (6 bases). Trimming pared 5 bases from V and 2 bases from J, leaving 18 bases between. The CDR3 has 16 residues. In germline, CDR1 is MDHEN, CDR2 SYDVKM. The chain's CDR3 is CASSTGTPIKNTEAFF. The CDR3 DNA follows: TGTGCCAGCAGTACCGGGACACCAATAAAAAACACTGAAGCTTTCTTT.

V gene TRBV5-4 combines with J gene TRBJ2-3, with a tentative D call TRBD2 (7 bases). Trimming took 3 bases from V and 5 from J, leaving 19 bases between them. Germline lookup yields CDR1 SGHNT and CDR2 YYREEE (reference sequence). This CDR3 contains 16 residues. The CDR3 bases are TGTGCCAGCAGCTCGGCGTGGGGGGGCCAGAGAGATACGCAGTATTTT. Translating gives CASSSAWGGQRDTQYF.

The V and J genes are TRBV15 and TRBJ2-7; 12 bases agree with TRBD1. The V and J ends lost 3 bases and 6 bases, in that order; junction bases with no gene match: 6. CDR1 LNHNV and CDR2 YYDKDF come from the germline V gene (reference sequence). The CDR3 length is 15 residues. The CDR3 here is CATSSRDRGQSEQYF. As DNA, the CDR3 is TGTGCCACCAGCAGCCGGGACAGGGGGCAAAGCGAGCAGTACTTC.

The rearrangement uses TRBV10-3 and TRBJ1-5; D might be TRBD1 (6 bases). The V gene lost 10 bases and the J gene lost 5 bases, with 12 bases spanning the gap. Germline lookup yields CDR1 ENHRY and CDR2 SYGVKD. CDR3 length equals 12 residues. CDR3 residues: CATGRGDQPQHF. The CDR3 DNA sequence: TGTGCCACTGGGAGGGGGGATCAGCCCCAGCATTTT.

This rearrangement joins TRBV7-2 to TRBJ2-1; no definite D call. V was clipped by 8 bases and J by 9 bases, with 11 bases between them. The CDR3 sequence is 11 residues long. Per germline, CDR1 SGHTA and CDR2 FQGNSA. This CDR3 is CASSAYPEQFF. CDR3 nucleotide sequence: TGTGCCAGCTCAGCTTACCCTGAGCAGTTCTTC. Together with reference TRBV7-2 and TRBJ2-1, the CDR3 gives the full variable domain: GAGVSQSPSNKVTEKGKDVELRCDPISGHTALYWYRQSLGQGLEFLIYFQGNSAPDKSGLPSDRFSAERTGGSVSTLTIQRTQQEDSAVYLCASSAYPEQFFGPGTRLTVL.

The chain is built from TRBV2 and TRBJ2-7; 8 bases fit TRBD1. CDR1 is SNHLY and CDR2 is FYNNEI in the germline V gene. The CDR3 is 14 residues long. V lost 8 bases and J lost 0; bases outside the gene matches: 6. This CDR3 reads CASVSGGFSYEQYF. The CDR3 DNA reads as TGTGCCAGCGTGTCAGGGGGCTTCTCCTACGAGCAGTACTTC.

This chain links TRBV2 with TRBJ1-1; no definite D call. Germline CDR1 reads SNHLY; CDR2 reads FYNNEI. The V gene lost 1 base and the J gene lost 9 bases, with 9 bases spanning the gap. This CDR3 spans 12 amino acids. The CDR3 DNA reads as TGTGCCAGCAGTGAAGACTCGGGTAAAGCTTTCTTT. Translation: CASSEDSGKAFF.

The J gene is TRBJ2-2, the V gene TRBV15; D unresolved. The CDR3 runs 16 residues. The germline CDR1 and CDR2 sequences are LNHNV and YYDKDF (reference sequence). Trimming left V 1 base short and J 0 bases short, with 9 bases between. The CDR3 DNA is TGTGCCACCAGCAGAGCTTGGGTAGCGAACACCGGGGAGCTGTTTTTT. This gives the protein CATSRAWVANTGELFF.